This T cell receptor (beta chain) was sequenced in a study of blood T cells in healthy people across ages. Alongside a J-beta primer mix, a sample-barcoded 5' primer served in a second PCR lasting roughly 6 to 12 cycles. TCRdb used MiXCR to reprocess the 5' RACE reads, holding one entry per CDR3 protein. The repertoire includes 1,300,000 or so distinct CDR3 sequences, approximately 59% of them detected once, and 6.5% to 8.5% sits in the top ten. Germline V gene lookup returns CDR1 LNHDA and CDR2 SQIVND (reference sequence). The germline V and J ends were trimmed by 7 bases and 1 base, with 12 bases remaining between them. The CDR3 length is 14 residues.

Source material: blood. The source of this sequence is a man aged 18 to 30 in good health. The chain has TRBV19 and TRBJ2-3; D is undetermined. In DNA form, the CDR3 reads TGTGCCAGTACTCATACCCTGGGCACAGATACGCAGTATTTT. Its protein product is CASTHTLGTDTQYF.